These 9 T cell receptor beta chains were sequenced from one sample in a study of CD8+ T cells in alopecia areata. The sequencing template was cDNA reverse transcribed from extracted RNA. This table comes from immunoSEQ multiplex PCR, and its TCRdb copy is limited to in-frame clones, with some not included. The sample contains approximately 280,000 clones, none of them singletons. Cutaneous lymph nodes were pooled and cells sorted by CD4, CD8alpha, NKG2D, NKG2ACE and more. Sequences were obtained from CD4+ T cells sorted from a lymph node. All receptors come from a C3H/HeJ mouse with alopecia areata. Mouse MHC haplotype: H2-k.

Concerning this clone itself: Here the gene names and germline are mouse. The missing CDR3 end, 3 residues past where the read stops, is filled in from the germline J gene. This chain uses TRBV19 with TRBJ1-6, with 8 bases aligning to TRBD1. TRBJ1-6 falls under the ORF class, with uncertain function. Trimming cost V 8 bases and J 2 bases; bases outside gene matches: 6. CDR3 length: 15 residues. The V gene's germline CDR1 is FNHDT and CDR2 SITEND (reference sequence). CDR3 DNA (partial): TGTGCCAGTCAGGGGGCGCCGGCCTATAATTCGCCC. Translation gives CASQGAPAYNSP. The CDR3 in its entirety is CASQGAPAYNSPLYF.

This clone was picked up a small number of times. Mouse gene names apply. The sequenced part of the CDR3 DNA is TGTGCCAGCAGTAGGGGGGGGCGCGAC. Amino acid sequence: CASSRGGRD. The full CDR3 protein reads CASSRGGRDTQYF. The genes are TRBV19 and TRBJ2-5; 8 bases align to TRBD2. The read stops 4 residues short of the end of the CDR3; the missing end is completed from the germline J gene. The CDR3 is made up of 13 amino acids. Per germline, CDR1 FNHDT and CDR2 SITEND (reference sequence).

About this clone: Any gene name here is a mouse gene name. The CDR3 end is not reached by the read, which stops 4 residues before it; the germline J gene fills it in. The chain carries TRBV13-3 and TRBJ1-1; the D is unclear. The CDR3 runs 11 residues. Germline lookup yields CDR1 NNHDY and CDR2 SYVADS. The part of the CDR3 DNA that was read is TGTGCCAGCAGTGATCACAGA. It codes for CASSDHR. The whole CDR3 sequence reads CASSDHREVFF.

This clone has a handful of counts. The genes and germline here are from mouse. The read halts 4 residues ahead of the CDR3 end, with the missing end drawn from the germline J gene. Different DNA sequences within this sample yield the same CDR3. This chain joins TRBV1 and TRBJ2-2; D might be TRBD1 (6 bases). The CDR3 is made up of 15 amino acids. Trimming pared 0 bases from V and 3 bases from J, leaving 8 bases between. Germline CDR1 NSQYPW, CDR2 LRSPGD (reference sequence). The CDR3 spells CTCSAEAGDTGQLYF. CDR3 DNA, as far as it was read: TGCACCTGCAGTGCAGAGGCAGGGGACACCGGG.

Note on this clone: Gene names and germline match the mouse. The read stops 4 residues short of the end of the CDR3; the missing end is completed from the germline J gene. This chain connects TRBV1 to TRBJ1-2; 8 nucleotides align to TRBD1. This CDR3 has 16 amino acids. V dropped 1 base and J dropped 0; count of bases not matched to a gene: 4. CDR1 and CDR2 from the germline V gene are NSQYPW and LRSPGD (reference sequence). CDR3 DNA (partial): TGCACCTGCAGTGCAGGTTGGGGACAGGCAAACTCC. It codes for CTCSAGWGQANS. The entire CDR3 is CTCSAGWGQANSDYTF.

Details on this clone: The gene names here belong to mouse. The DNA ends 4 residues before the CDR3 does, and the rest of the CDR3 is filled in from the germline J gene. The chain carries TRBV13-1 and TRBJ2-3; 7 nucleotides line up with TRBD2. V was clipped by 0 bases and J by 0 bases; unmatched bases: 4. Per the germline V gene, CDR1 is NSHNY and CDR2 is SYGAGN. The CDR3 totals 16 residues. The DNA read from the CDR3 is TGTGCCAGCAGTGATGCGACTGGGTCTAGTGCAGAA. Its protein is CASSDATGSSAE. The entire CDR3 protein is CASSDATGSSAETLYF.

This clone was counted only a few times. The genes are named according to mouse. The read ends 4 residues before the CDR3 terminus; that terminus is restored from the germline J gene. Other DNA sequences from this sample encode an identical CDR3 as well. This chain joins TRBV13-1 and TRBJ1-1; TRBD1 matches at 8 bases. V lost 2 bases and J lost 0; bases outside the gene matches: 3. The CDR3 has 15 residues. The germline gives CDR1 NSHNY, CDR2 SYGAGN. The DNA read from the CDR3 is TGTGCCAGCAGTGAACCGGGACAGGCAAACACA. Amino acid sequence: CASSEPGQANT. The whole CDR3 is CASSEPGQANTEVFF.

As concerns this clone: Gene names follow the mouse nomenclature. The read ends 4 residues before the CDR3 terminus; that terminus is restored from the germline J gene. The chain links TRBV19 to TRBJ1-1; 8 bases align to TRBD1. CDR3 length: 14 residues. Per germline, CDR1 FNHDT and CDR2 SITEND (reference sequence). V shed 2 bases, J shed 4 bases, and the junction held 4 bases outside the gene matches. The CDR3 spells CASSISGGGTEVFF. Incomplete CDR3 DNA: TGTGCCAGCAGTATTTCAGGGGGCGGCACA.

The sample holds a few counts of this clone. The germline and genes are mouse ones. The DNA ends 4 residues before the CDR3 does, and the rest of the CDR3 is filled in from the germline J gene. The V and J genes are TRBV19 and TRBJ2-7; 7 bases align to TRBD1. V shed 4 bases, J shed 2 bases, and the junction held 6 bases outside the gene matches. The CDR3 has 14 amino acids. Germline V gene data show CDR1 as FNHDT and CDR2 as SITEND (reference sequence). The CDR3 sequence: CASSLRQGPYEQYF. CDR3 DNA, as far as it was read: TGTGCCAGCAGTCTGCGACAGGGCCCCTAT.